One T cell receptor beta chain is described in this entry. Antigen unknown. The record originates from a study of vaccination effects on CD4 cells after COVID-19. Repertoires were generated with immunoSEQ multiplex PCR, while TCRdb's copy carries only in-frame clones and drops some. The sample holds 62,000 or so clones; 80% are singletons and the top ten take 9% to 15%. CDR1 and CDR2 from the germline V gene are MNHEY and SVGEGT. The V end lost 2 bases, the J end lost 0 bases, and 11 bases lay between the germline ends. The length of the CDR3 is 16 residues. Antigen-specific CD4+ T cell clonotypes were called by their expansion after viral peptide-pool culture in ViraFEST. Once cultured for roughly nine days, the cells underwent separation to obtain CD4+ T cells. According to the study, vaccine recipients showed no prior SARS-CoV-2 infection and negative nucleocapsid antibodies. On day 3 and again on day 7, half the medium was replaced with IL-2 medium.

This clonotype originated in a human donor who received a COVID-19 vaccine. The sequencing used CD4+ T cells from PBMCs cultured with SARS-CoV-2 spike peptides, collected before COVID-19 vaccination. V gene TRBV6-2 or TRBV6-3 combines with J gene TRBJ1-5; D call uncertain. The CDR3 loop is CASSYAAESSNQPQHF. The CDR3 coding sequence is TGTGCCAGCAGTTACGCGGCGGAAAGTAGCAATCAGCCCCAGCATTTT.